Presented here are 20 T cell receptor beta chains from one specimen sequenced in a study of shared clonotypes between healthy human individuals. Clones were sequenced by immunoSEQ multiplex PCR, and TCRdb holds only the in-frame ones, with some missing. This sample has roughly 500,000 clones, with 90% to 96% found just once. The sequenced material came from naive CD4+ T cells sorted from blood. Subset meaning: CD45RA+ positively selected. These receptors came from a woman aged 25 to 45 in good health.

The rearrangement links TRBV19 to TRBJ1-1; D might be TRBD1 (6 bases). Germline V CDR1 and CDR2: LNHDA, SQIVND (reference sequence). The CDR3 contains 15 residues. Trimming shortened V by 5 bases and J by 4 bases, and 17 bases separated the two germline ends. The CDR3 DNA reads TGTGCCAGTAGTTCCCTGGGGGCGGATGGCACTGAAGCTTTCTTT. It codes for CASSSLGADGTEAFF.

The genes are TRBV30 and TRBJ2-3; 9 bases map to TRBD2. The CDR3 contains 17 residues. The junction had 16 bases not matched to a gene; V was cut back by 2 bases and J by 7 bases. Germline CDR1 is GTSNPN and CDR2 is SVGIG (reference sequence). The CDR3 DNA sequence: TGTGCCTGGAGTACAAAACGAATAGCGGGAGTGGAGAATACGCAGTATTTT. Amino acids: CAWSTKRIAGVENTQYF.

The sample holds one count of this clone. The CDR3 DNA sequence: TGTGCCAGTGCCCGGACAGGGAGCTCCTATAATTCACCCCTCCACTTT. Translated: CASARTGSSYNSPLHF. The chain uses TRBV19 and TRBJ1-6, with 8 bases fitting TRBD1. Germline V gene data show CDR1 as LNHDA and CDR2 as SQIVND (reference sequence). Germline trimming cut 8 bases from V and 0 bases from J; bases unmatched to any gene: 6. This CDR3 is built from 16 residues.

The chain joins TRBV28 to TRBJ2-7; 10 bases fit TRBD1. Trimming took 5 bases from V and 1 from J; bases not matched to a gene: 8. The CDR3 is made up of 16 amino acids. From germline, CDR1 is MDHEN and CDR2 SYDVKM. The CDR3 DNA reads TGTGCCAGCAGTCTAAGCCCGGGACAGGGGTCCTACGAGCAGTACTTC. Translation gives CASSLSPGQGSYEQYF.

This chain links TRBV7-7 with TRBJ2-3; D ambiguous. The CDR3 runs to 14 residues. Per germline, CDR1 SSHAT and CDR2 FNYEAQ (reference sequence). The V and J ends lost 1 base and 4 bases respectively, with 9 bases between them. CDR3 region: CASSLGVLADTQYF. For the CDR3, the DNA is TGTGCCAGCAGCTTAGGGGTATTGGCAGATACGCAGTATTTT. Filled out from reference TRBV7-7 and TRBJ2-3, the complete variable domain reads GAGVSQSPRYKVTKRGQDVTLRCDPISSHATLYWYQQALGQGPEFLTYFNYEAQPDKSGLPSDRFSAERPEGSISTLTIQRTEQRDSAMYRCASSLGVLADTQYFGPGTRLTVL.

The chain combines TRBV19 with TRBJ2-1; D possibly corresponds to TRBD2 (6 bases). Per the germline V gene, CDR1 is LNHDA and CDR2 is SQIVND (reference sequence). Trimming cost V 4 bases and J 6 bases, with 10 bases left between them. CDR3 size: 13 residues. This chain's CDR3 is CASSNTSPNEQFF. The DNA for the CDR3 is TGTGCCAGTAGTAATACTAGCCCCAATGAGCAGTTCTTC.

The rearrangement links TRBV5-1 to TRBJ1-2; possible D gene TRBD1, 5 bases. The V and J ends lost 2 bases and 6 bases respectively, with 14 bases between them. The CDR3 extends over 14 amino acids. CDR1 and CDR2 from the germline V gene are SGHRS and YFSETQ. The CDR3 region has the DNA TGCGCCAGCAGCTTTGAGCAGGGAGAGGATGGCTACACCTTC. This sequence encodes CASSFEQGEDGYTF.

The chain carries TRBV4-1 and TRBJ2-1, with 11 bases matching TRBD2. With 4 bases clipped from V and 5 bases from J, the junction kept 10 bases outside the gene matches. Germline CDR1 reads MGHRA; CDR2 reads YSYEKL. This CDR3 contains 17 residues. This chain's CDR3 is CASSRRPGTSGDNEQFF. The CDR3, as DNA: TGCGCCAGCAGCCGAAGGCCGGGGACTAGCGGAGACAATGAGCAGTTCTTC.

The chain links TRBV6-5 to TRBJ1-4, with D maybe TRBD1 (5 bases). The CDR3 is made up of 15 amino acids. The ends were cut back, 0 bases at V and 8 bases at J, with 13 bases in the middle. CDR1 is MNHEY and CDR2 is SVGAGI in the germline V gene. The CDR3 protein is CASSYSRGGEEKLFF. The CDR3 DNA is TGTGCCAGCAGTTACTCCCGTGGGGGGGAAGAAAAACTGTTTTTT.

This rearrangement joins TRBV7-8 to TRBJ2-1; the D gene is possibly TRBD2 (5 bases). Germline assignment: CDR1 SGHVS and CDR2 FQNEAQ. Trimming cost V 3 bases and J 5 bases, with 14 bases left between them. The CDR3 runs 15 residues. The CDR3 nucleotides are TGTGCCAGCAGCTTTCACCAGCGGAGTGACAATGAGCAGTTCTTC. Protein sequence: CASSFHQRSDNEQFF.

The rearrangement joins TRBV28 to TRBJ2-2; perhaps TRBD2 as D (5 bases). CDR1 MDHEN and CDR2 SYDVKM come from the germline V gene. V was cut by 5 bases and J by 0 bases, with 16 bases left in between. This CDR3 has 17 amino acids. CDR3 amino acids: CASSPFPGVSNTGELFF. CDR3 DNA: TGTGCCAGCAGTCCCTTCCCCGGGGTTTCGAACACCGGGGAGCTGTTTTTT.

The chain carries TRBV2 and TRBJ1-2; TRBD1 matches 7 bases. This CDR3 has 14 amino acids. V lost 4 bases and J lost 12; bases outside the gene matches: 14. Germline V gene lookup returns CDR1 SNHLY and CDR2 FYNNEI. The CDR3 bases are TGTGCCAGCAGTGCCGGGACAGAACTAAGGTTCGACACCTTC. It is translated as CASSAGTELRFDTF.

A few counts support this clone. The V and J genes are TRBV6-5 and TRBJ1-2; 7 nucleotides line up with TRBD1. This CDR3 is 14 amino acids long. V was pared by 2 bases and J by 4 bases, with 4 bases of the junction left unmatched. The germline V gene has CDR1 MNHEY and CDR2 SVGAGI. Here the CDR3 reads CASSYTQGPYGYTF. The CDR3 coding sequence is TGTGCCAGCAGTTACACACAGGGGCCCTATGGCTACACCTTC.

J is TRBJ2-7 and V is TRBV4-1; TRBD2 matches 10 bases. Losses at the gene ends were 0 bases for V and 4 bases for J; bases not matched to a gene: 6. From germline, CDR1 is MGHRA and CDR2 YSYEKL. The CDR3 length is 16 residues. The CDR3 here is CASSQDRLAGNYEQYF. DNA of the CDR3: TGCGCCAGCAGCCAAGATCGACTAGCGGGCAATTACGAGCAGTACTTC.

This sequence joins TRBV9 and TRBJ1-2, with D possibly TRBD1 on 5 matching bases. CDR1 is SGDLS and CDR2 is YYNGEE in the germline V gene. Trimming took 4 bases from V and 4 from J, leaving 17 bases between them. The CDR3 has 15 residues. The CDR3 DNA reads as TGTGCCAGCAGCATCCCGGGACCGGGAGGCTATGGCTACACCTTC. This encodes CASSIPGPGGYGYTF.

This chain connects TRBV6-5 to TRBJ2-7; 10 positions agree with TRBD2. The V and J ends lost 4 bases and 0 bases, in that order; junction bases with no gene match: 3. Germline CDR1 reads MNHEY; CDR2 reads SVGAGI. The CDR3 runs to 15 residues. DNA of the CDR3: TGTGCCAGCAGTTTTAGCGGGAGGCACTCCTACGAGCAGTACTTC. Translating gives CASSFSGRHSYEQYF.

This chain uses TRBV5-1 with TRBJ2-7; 8 bases are a match to TRBD1. J gave up 7 bases and V 0 bases, and 9 bases lay outside the gene matches. Germline V gene sequence: CDR1 SGHRS, CDR2 YFSETQ. This CDR3 is built from 15 residues. In DNA, the CDR3 is TGCGCCAGCAGCTTGGGGACAGGGAGGTCCGCGGAGCAGTACTTC. This codes for CASSLGTGRSAEQYF.

The table lists this clone with a count of one. The rearrangement uses TRBV6-5 and TRBJ1-5, with TRBD1 matching 8 bases. Per the germline V gene, CDR1 is MNHEY and CDR2 is SVGAGI. V was pared by 6 bases and J by 2 bases, with 6 bases of the junction left unmatched. The CDR3 runs to 15 residues. The DNA of the CDR3 is TGTGCCAGCAGCAAGGACAGGGTCCGCAATCAGCCCCAGCATTTT. Translating it yields CASSKDRVRNQPQHF.

The rearrangement joins TRBV11-2 to TRBJ2-1; 12 bases are a match to TRBD2. Trimming took 5 bases from V and 7 from J; bases not matched to a gene: 9. The CDR3 is made up of 16 amino acids. The V gene's germline CDR1 is SGHAT and CDR2 FQNNGV. The CDR3 DNA sequence: TGTGCCAGCAGCCCACGACTAGCGGGAGAGGAGAATGAGCAGTTCTTC. It codes for CASSPRLAGEENEQFF.

The chain couples TRBV28 to TRBJ2-5, with D perhaps matching TRBD1 (6 bases). TRBJ2-7 matches the DNA end more closely, so the J call is doubtful. Germline V CDR1 and CDR2: MDHEN, SYDVKM. This CDR3 contains 15 residues. The CDR3 bases are TGTGCCAGCAGCCTCGAGACAGGAGACCCATACGAGCAGTACTTC. Amino acids: CASSLETGDPYEQYF.